These 20 T cell receptor beta chains originate from one sample sequenced in a study of control samples from healthy donors and cancer patients. The table came from immunoSEQ multiplex PCR; TCRdb's copy has only in-frame clones and leaves some out. The sample records hundreds of thousands of clones, around nine tenths being singletons. The material sequenced was PBMCs. Every receptor here comes from a man aged 40-49 years with head and neck cancer.

This chain connects TRBV27 to TRBJ1-5; no reliable D call. Germline CDR1 is MNHEY and CDR2 is SMNVEV (reference sequence). The V end was cut by 1 base, the J end by 6 bases, with 7 bases between. CDR3 size: 13 residues. This chain's CDR3 is CASSLFFGQPQHF. CDR3 coding DNA: TGTGCCAGCAGTTTATTTTTTGGTCAGCCCCAGCATTTT.

The chain recombines TRBV7-2 with TRBJ2-5; no definite D call. Per the germline V gene, CDR1 is SGHTA and CDR2 is FQGNSA. V shed 0 bases and J shed 5 bases, with 19 bases lying between them. This CDR3 has 17 residues. CDR3 DNA: TGTGCCAGCAGCTTAGCGGCAACAAGAGGAAGTAGTGAGACCCAGTACTTC. It encodes CASSLAATRGSSETQYF.

The V call is TRBV29-1, the J call TRBJ2-1; the match to TRBD1 covers 7 bases. The CDR3 loop spans 14 amino acids. In germline, CDR1 is SQVTM, CDR2 ANQGSEA. The junction had 4 bases not matched to a gene; V was cut back by 4 bases and J by 1 base. The CDR3 reads CSVVGRGSYNEQFF. The CDR3 nucleotides are TGCAGCGTTGTTGGCAGGGGGTCCTACAATGAGCAGTTCTTC.

The CDR3 reads CATSDPLAGGSSTDTQYF. Written as DNA, the CDR3 is TGTGCCACCAGTGACCCTCTAGCGGGGGGGTCTAGCACAGATACGCAGTATTTT. The chain is built from TRBV24-1 and TRBJ2-3; 12 positions match TRBD2. V lost 4 bases and J lost 0; bases outside the gene matches: 7. The CDR3 is 18 amino acids. Looked up from germline, CDR1 is KGHDR and CDR2 is SFDVKD.

The chain uses TRBV7-9 and TRBJ2-1; perhaps D is TRBD1 or TRBD2 (5 bases each). Germline V gene lookup returns CDR1 SEHNR and CDR2 FQNEAQ (reference sequence). The CDR3 is made up of 18 amino acids. Trimming stripped 3 bases from V and 4 bases from J, with 22 bases between. This CDR3 reads CASSLGRDAGTSYNEQFF. The DNA for the CDR3 is TGTGCCAGCAGCTTGGGACGGGATGCTGGAACTTCTTACAATGAGCAGTTCTTC. The whole variable domain, filled in from reference TRBV7-9 and TRBJ2-1, reads DTGVSQNPRHKITKRGQNVTFRCDPISEHNRLYWYRQTLGQGPEFLTYFQNEAQLEKSRLLSDRFSAERPKGSFSTLEIQRTEQGDSAMYLCASSLGRDAGTSYNEQFFGPGTRLTVL.

This sequence joins TRBV27 and TRBJ2-7; a weak D match, TRBD1 (6 bases). The CDR3 is made up of 13 amino acids. CDR1 MNHEY and CDR2 SMNVEV come from the germline V gene (reference sequence). V was pared by 6 bases and J by 2 bases, with 11 bases between. The CDR3 region is CASRTDRAYEQYF. In DNA form, the CDR3 reads TGTGCCAGCAGAACGGACAGAGCCTACGAGCAGTACTTC.

The chain has TRBV29-1 and TRBJ1-2, with D perhaps TRBD1 (6 bases). Germline V gene lookup returns CDR1 SQVTM and CDR2 ANQGSEA. V was clipped by 4 bases and J by 6 bases, with 18 bases between them. There are 14 residues in the CDR3. CDR3 amino acids: CSVADQGLGDGYTF. The CDR3 DNA reads TGCAGCGTTGCCGATCAGGGGCTGGGAGATGGCTACACCTTC.

This clone has only one observation. CDR3 sequence: CASSLGQPNYGYTF. DNA of the CDR3: TGCGCCAGCAGCTTGGGACAGCCTAACTATGGCTACACCTTC. J is TRBJ1-2 and V is TRBV5-1; D is perhaps TRBD1 (5 bases). This CDR3 has 14 amino acids. Germline V lookup: CDR1 SGHRS, CDR2 YFSETQ. Trimming shortened V by 0 bases and J by 0 bases, and 6 bases separated the two germline ends.

Remarks on this clone: Other DNA sequences in the sample encode the same CDR3. The chain recombines TRBV9 with TRBJ1-3; TRBD1 matches at 8 bases. Germline loops: CDR1 SGDLS, CDR2 YYNGEE. This CDR3 is 17 amino acids long. The J segment lost 0 bases and the V segment lost 0 bases, leaving 5 bases of the junction unmatched. CDR3 residues: CASSVGTGGNSGNTIYF. DNA of the CDR3: TGTGCCAGCAGCGTAGGAACAGGGGGAAACTCTGGAAACACCATATATTTT.

This chain connects TRBV5-4 to TRBJ2-2; D is unclear. Trimming stripped 0 bases from V and 5 bases from J, with 17 bases between. The CDR3 covers 17 residues. Germline loops: CDR1 SGHNT, CDR2 YYREEE (reference sequence). The CDR3 coding sequence is TGTGCCAGCAGCTTGGAAATTAGTAGGGCTGGGACCGGGGAGCTGTTTTTT. It codes for CASSLEISRAGTGELFF.

This sequence joins TRBV7-3 and TRBJ1-6; possibly TRBD1 for D (5 bases). The ends were cut back, 4 bases at V and 9 bases at J, with 10 bases in the middle. The CDR3 extends over 13 amino acids. CDR1 and CDR2 from the germline V gene are SGHTA and FQGTGA. For the CDR3, the DNA is TGTGCCAGCAGCTCGAGCGGGACTTCACCCCTCCACTTT. Amino acid sequence: CASSSSGTSPLHF.

The chain carries TRBV9 and TRBJ1-3; D may be TRBD1 (5 bases). Trimming shortened V by 0 bases and J by 4 bases, and 11 bases separated the two germline ends. The CDR3 is 15 amino acids. Per the germline V gene, CDR1 is SGDLS and CDR2 is YYNGEE. CDR3 protein: CASSVEGARGNTIYF. The CDR3 DNA reads as TGTGCCAGCAGCGTAGAAGGGGCGCGGGGAAACACCATATATTTT.

A single count supports this clone. The chain is built from TRBV27 and TRBJ2-7; a weak D match, TRBD1 (6 bases). In germline, CDR1 is MNHEY, CDR2 SMNVEV (reference sequence). The length of the CDR3 is 15 residues. V was trimmed by 2 bases and J by 1 base, leaving 12 bases between them. CDR3 nucleotides: TGTGCCAGCAGTTTAACCCCCGGACAGTCCTACGAGCAGTACTTC. Translation: CASSLTPGQSYEQYF.

This chain joins TRBV29-1 and TRBJ2-3, with TRBD1 as a possible D gene (6 bases). The ends were cut back, 3 bases at V and 5 bases at J, with 9 bases in the middle. Germline V gene sequence: CDR1 SQVTM, CDR2 ANQGSEA. The CDR3 contains 12 residues. The CDR3 sequence is CSVDSQGDTQYF. CDR3 in DNA: TGCAGCGTTGATTCACAGGGAGATACGCAGTATTTT.

The genes are TRBV5-1 and TRBJ2-3; unclear D gene. This CDR3 is built from 12 residues. V lost 5 bases to trimming and J lost 0 bases, with 4 bases between them. The V gene's germline CDR1 is SGHRS and CDR2 YFSETQ. CDR3 amino acids: CASSWSTDTQYF. The CDR3 region has the DNA TGCGCCAGCAGTTGGAGCACAGATACGCAGTATTTT. Combining the CDR3 with reference TRBV5-1 and TRBJ2-3 gives the whole variable domain KAGVTQTPRYLIKTRGQQVTLSCSPISGHRSVSWYQQTPGQGLQFLFEYFSETQRNKGNFPGRFSGRQFSNSRSEMNVSTLELGDSALYLCASSWSTDTQYFGPGTRLTVL.

About this clone: One junction end does not reproduce the germline sequence, and a read error may be involved. The chain is built from TRBV29-1 and TRBJ2-1; no firm D call. CDR1 and CDR2 (germline): SQVTM, ANQGSEA. The CDR3 runs to 10 residues. CDR3 loop: CSVESPFLVF. In nucleotides, the CDR3 is TGCAGCGTTGAGAGCCCCTTCCTGGTCTTC.

The chain links TRBV27 to TRBJ2-3; D could derive from TRBD1 or TRBD2 (5 bases each). V was pared by 3 bases and J by 8 bases, with 6 bases between. Germline V CDR1 and CDR2: MNHEY, SMNVEV (reference sequence). The CDR3 covers 11 residues. The CDR3 loop reads CASSFGGTQYF. The CDR3 DNA reads TGTGCCAGCAGTTTTGGGGGTACGCAGTATTTT.

This chain joins TRBV7-2 and TRBJ2-7, with a tentative D call TRBD2 (6 bases). Germline CDR1 is SGHTA and CDR2 is FQGNSA. The CDR3 is 16 amino acids. The V end was cut by 6 bases, the J end by 0 bases, with 18 bases between. The CDR3 region has the DNA TGTGCCAGCAGTACAATCGGTTTAGCGGTCTCCTACGAGCAGTACTTC. Translating it yields CASSTIGLAVSYEQYF.

This chain uses TRBV28 with TRBJ1-2; TRBD1 might be the D (5 bases). V lost 2 bases to trimming and J lost 8 bases, with 15 bases between them. This CDR3 is built from 14 residues. Germline lookup yields CDR1 MDHEN and CDR2 SYDVKM. The CDR3 loop is CASSLGDGVRGYTF. In DNA form, the CDR3 reads TGTGCCAGCAGTTTAGGGGACGGGGTCAGGGGCTACACCTTC.

This chain joins TRBV28 and TRBJ1-2, with no clear D. The CDR3 is 13 residues long. Deletions cut 8 bases from V and 1 base from J, with 11 bases between. The germline V gene encodes CDR1 MDHEN and CDR2 SYDVKM. The CDR3 DNA reads as TGTGCCAGCGGGATAGGAGGTAACTATGGCTACACCTTC. This translates into CASGIGGNYGYTF.